This TCR beta chain was observed in a study of cytotoxic CD8 clonotypes in ibrutinib-treated CLL. Sequencing was performed with immunoSEQ multiplex PCR; in TCRdb, only in-frame clones are kept and a portion is missing. The sample contains about 44,000 clones, 55% to 75% of which appear only once. With 2 bases removed from V and 5 bases from J, the gap between germline ends came to 6 bases. The CDR3 is made up of 13 amino acids. Germline CDR1 and CDR2: MRHNA and SNTAGT. Study-wide findings and caveats: Sustained-remission and progressing patients diverged in sampling times.

This clone was counted between two and nine times. Its target is not known. V and J are TRBV6-4 and TRBJ2-2; D unclear. This TCR came from a human donor with chronic lymphocytic leukemia. Sample: PBMCs, taken after 12 months of ibrutinib treatment. The CDR3 DNA follows: TGTGCCAGCAGTGACGCAATAACCGGGGAGCTGTTTTTT. Protein: CASSDAITGELFF.